The 9 T cell receptor beta chains below come from one sample, sequenced in a study of T cells expressing NK-cell markers. Reprocessing the 5' RACE reads, TCRdb reports a single entry for every CDR3 protein and omits DNA. The listing records around 100,000 distinct CDR3 sequences. Source material: blood T cells: a sorted CD56 or NKG2C T cell subset, CD4+ or CD8+ T cells, or bulk PBMC T cells (not recorded which). The receptor source for this set is a woman between 18 and 70 years old in good health.

J is TRBJ2-5 and V is TRBV20-1; TCRdb calls TRBD2, which cannot be checked without DNA. CDR1 is DFQATT and CDR2 is SNEGSKA in the germline V gene (reference sequence). CDR3 size: 15 residues. CDR3 amino acids: CSAGPLAGGGKTQYF.

The CDR3 reads CASSQDRGVGDIQYF. V gene TRBV4-3 combines with J gene TRBJ2-4; TCRdb's D call of TRBD1 is untestable without DNA. This CDR3 has 15 amino acids. Germline V gene lookup returns CDR1 LGHNA and CDR2 YSLEER.

The gene calls are TRBV12-3 or TRBV12-4 and TRBJ2-1; the D call from TCRdb, TRBD1, cannot be confirmed without DNA. CDR3 length equals 17 residues. The chain's CDR3 is CASSLAAGTNIKNEQFF.

The chain is built from TRBV23-1 and TRBJ2-4; TCRdb's D gene call, TRBD2, goes unchecked for lack of DNA. TRBV23-1 falls under the ORF class, with uncertain function. The CDR3 extends over 19 amino acids. This CDR3 is CASSLYGLRPTLAKNIQYF.

This chain joins TRBV29-1 and TRBJ2-7; TCRdb gives TRBD1 as the D gene, but with no DNA this cannot be confirmed. CDR1 is SQVTM and CDR2 is ANQGSEA in the germline V gene. The CDR3 runs 12 residues. The CDR3 spells CSVTGSGSEQYF.

This chain uses TRBV27 with TRBJ2-1; TCRdb's assignment of TRBD2 cannot be checked, as there is no DNA. The CDR3 has 11 amino acids. Germline assignment: CDR1 MNHEY and CDR2 SMNVEV (reference sequence). The CDR3: CASSFGSEQFF.

This chain joins TRBV7-2 and TRBJ1-2; checking the TCRdb D call of TRBD1 is not possible without DNA. Germline CDR1 is SGHTA and CDR2 is FQGNSA. The CDR3 is 14 amino acids. This chain's CDR3 is CASSFDSLNYGYTF.

The chain uses TRBV4-3 and TRBJ2-3. There are 15 residues in the CDR3. Per germline, CDR1 LGHNA and CDR2 YSLEER. The CDR3 sequence: CASSQDSSDTDTQYF.

The J gene is TRBJ1-5, the V gene TRBV7-8; the D call from TCRdb, TRBD1, cannot be confirmed without DNA. Germline CDR1 reads SGHVS; CDR2 reads FQNEAQ. CDR3 size: 15 residues. The CDR3 here is CASSLARVSNQPQHF.